What follows are 27 T cell receptor beta chains derived from one specimen sequenced in a study of regulatory T cells in long-lasting Graves disease. The time point here: persistent/refractory GD, antithyroid drugs over 5 years with positive TRAb. PBMC-extracted RNA yielded the TCR library. To make TCR beta libraries, researchers used iRepertoire HTBI primers and Arm-PCR of CDR3 regions. TCRdb passed the multiplex PCR reads through MiXCR, listing each CDR3 protein once. The sample records 400,000 or so distinct CDR3 sequences, roughly 20% being singletons. This specimen consisted of peripheral blood mononuclear cells (PBMCs), obtained when the disease was refractory, from a patient treated with antithyroid drugs. These receptors were obtained from a female donor with Graves disease.

The V and J genes are TRBV6-2 or TRBV6-3 and TRBJ2-2, with 9 bases fitting TRBD1. The CDR3 is 15 residues long. The V segment lost 4 bases and the J segment 5 bases; nucleotides outside the gene matches: 5. The V gene's germline CDR1 is MNHEY and CDR2 SVGEGT. CDR3 sequence reads: CASSFDRGGTGELFF. The DNA of the CDR3 is TGTGCCAGCAGTTTCGACAGGGGGGGAACCGGGGAGCTGTTTTTT.

This clonotype was observed many times. This chain uses TRBV2 with TRBJ2-7; unclear D gene. This CDR3 comprises 13 residues. V lost 2 bases and J lost 2, with 7 bases in between. Per germline, CDR1 SNHLY and CDR2 FYNNEI. The CDR3 DNA reads as TGTGCCAGCAGTGAACTAGGGCCCTACGAGCAGTACTTC. It encodes CASSELGPYEQYF.

The chain links TRBV11-2 to TRBJ1-5; 7 bases are shared with TRBD1. This CDR3 spans 13 amino acids. The V segment lost 4 bases and the J segment 6 bases; nucleotides outside the gene matches: 3. Germline V lookup: CDR1 SGHAT, CDR2 FQNNGV. CDR3 sequence: CASSSGGAQPQHF. In DNA, the CDR3 is TGTGCCAGCAGCTCAGGGGGGGCTCAGCCCCAGCATTTT.

J is TRBJ1-1 and V is TRBV5-8; 7 positions agree with TRBD1. Germline V CDR1 and CDR2: SGHTS, YDEGEE. The ends lost 3 bases at V and 6 bases at J; junction bases unmatched: 5. The CDR3 consists of 13 residues. The CDR3 sequence: CASSYRDSSEAFF. The DNA for the CDR3 is TGTGCCAGCAGCTACCGGGACAGCTCTGAAGCTTTCTTT.

In its sample, this clonotype was seen a few times. V usage is TRBV15 and J usage is TRBJ1-5, with D perhaps TRBD1 (5 bases). The CDR3 runs 16 residues. V was clipped by 5 bases and J by 1 base, with 15 bases between them. CDR1 is LNHNV, CDR2 YYDKDF, per germline (reference sequence). DNA of the CDR3: TGTGCCACCAGCGGGGAGAGGGGTCAAAGCAATCAGCCCCAGCATTTT. This translates into CATSGERGQSNQPQHF.

This clonotype was recorded many times. V usage is TRBV5-1 and J usage is TRBJ1-1, with unresolved D. In germline, CDR1 is SGHRS, CDR2 YFSETQ. With 0 bases removed from V and 4 bases from J, the gap between germline ends came to 7 bases. This CDR3 has 13 amino acids. The CDR3 loop reads CASSLEQPTEAFF. The CDR3 DNA follows: TGCGCCAGCAGCTTGGAACAGCCCACTGAAGCTTTCTTT.

This clonotype was seen only a few times. As DNA, the CDR3 is TGTGCCAGCAGTTACTCGAATGCGGGAAAGGGGGAGCTGTTTTTT. This sequence encodes CASSYSNAGKGELFF. The J gene is TRBJ2-2, the V gene TRBV6-9; tentative D call: TRBD2 (6 bases). Per germline, CDR1 MNHGY and CDR2 SVAAGI. With 3 bases removed from V and 8 bases from J, the gap between germline ends came to 16 bases. The CDR3 runs to 15 residues.

This clonotype was seen at least ten times. The chain employs TRBV28 and TRBJ1-1; TRBD1 is a possible D gene (5 bases). The CDR3 extends over 14 amino acids. CDR1 is MDHEN, CDR2 SYDVKM, per germline. V lost 3 bases and J lost 2, with 10 bases in between. CDR3 sequence (DNA): TGTGCCAGCAGTTTGTCAGGGACCAACACTGAAGCTTTCTTT. Translation gives CASSLSGTNTEAFF.

This clonotype has ten or more counts. V usage is TRBV29-1 and J usage is TRBJ1-4; 9 nucleotides align to TRBD1. The CDR3 loop spans 18 amino acids. CDR1 is SQVTM, CDR2 ANQGSEA, per germline. V was pared by 6 bases and J by 7 bases, with 21 bases of the junction left unmatched. The CDR3 DNA follows: TGCAGCGTCGAGGTCGGGATGGGACAGGGTATGGAAGGTGAAAAACTGTTTTTT. Its translation: CSVEVGMGQGMEGEKLFF. Filled out from reference TRBV29-1 and TRBJ1-4, the complete variable domain reads SAVISQKPSRDICQRGTSLTIQCQVDSQVTMMFWYRQQPGQSLTLIATANQGSEATYESGFVIDKFPISRPNLTFSTLTVSNMSPEDSSIYLCSVEVGMGQGMEGEKLFFGSGTQLSVL.

A note on this clonotype: Possible read error: a much larger clone is one base away. The conserved final phenylalanine or tryptophan is absent from the CDR3, which likely points to a read error. The chain combines TRBV6-9 with TRBJ1-1, with TRBD1 identical over 7 bases. The trim removed 3 bases at V and 2 bases at J, leaving 3 bases unmatched. Per the germline V gene, CDR1 is MNHGY and CDR2 is SVAAGI. CDR3 length equals 14 residues. The CDR3 loop reads CASSYGQDNTEAFL. CDR3 sequence (DNA): TGTGCCAGCAGTTACGGACAGGACAACACTGAAGCTTTCCTT.

This clonotype has a count of ten or more. This chain joins TRBV30 and TRBJ2-7; no definite D call. This CDR3 region has 13 residues. Germline lookup yields CDR1 GTSNPN and CDR2 SVGIG (reference sequence). Trimming took 4 bases from V and 2 from J, leaving 12 bases between them. The CDR3 DNA reads as TGTGCCTGGAAGGTGGCGGCCACCTACGAGCAGTACTTC. It specifies CAWKVAATYEQYF.

This clonotype came up a few times. The V call is TRBV18, the J call TRBJ2-7; D might be TRBD1 or TRBD2, each matching 5 bases. Germline lookup yields CDR1 KGHSH and CDR2 LQKENI. CDR3 size: 14 residues. The V end lost 5 bases, the J end lost 4 bases, and 15 bases lay between the germline ends. CDR3: CASSGDPGSYEQYF. CDR3 coding DNA: TGTGCCAGCTCAGGGGACCCCGGGTCTTACGAGCAGTACTTC.

This clonotype was seen at least ten times. The gene calls are TRBV2 and TRBJ2-2; tentatively, D is TRBD1 (6 bases). The germline gives CDR1 SNHLY, CDR2 FYNNEI. There are 16 residues in the CDR3. With 4 bases removed from V and 4 bases from J, the gap between germline ends came to 16 bases. The DNA for the CDR3 is TGTGCCAGCAGTGTATGGGGGCTGGCGAGCACCGGGGAGCTGTTTTTT. This translates into CASSVWGLASTGELFF.

This clonotype has at least ten counts. In nucleotides, the CDR3 is TGCAGCGTTTGGGGGGGCACTGAAGCTTTCTTT. Residues: CSVWGGTEAFF. This chain joins TRBV29-1 and TRBJ1-1; D possibly corresponds to TRBD1 (5 bases). The CDR3 length is 11 residues. Trimming removed 5 bases at V and 4 bases at J, with 8 bases between. Germline-derived CDR1 and CDR2 are SQVTM and ANQGSEA.

A few counts support this clonotype. The rearrangement joins TRBV10-3 to TRBJ1-2; the D gene is possibly TRBD1 (6 bases). The CDR3 spans 15 residues. Germline V CDR1 and CDR2: ENHRY, SYGVKD. Trimming left V 0 bases short and J 6 bases short, with 14 bases between. The CDR3 sequence: CAISESGGRSNGYTF. Here the CDR3 DNA reads TGTGCCATCAGTGAGTCGGGGGGCAGGTCCAATGGCTACACCTTC.

There are many counts of this clonotype. The CDR3 sequence is CSATLGTGRFQPQHF. The CDR3, as DNA: TGCAGTGCGACACTGGGGACAGGACGGTTTCAGCCCCAGCATTTT. The genes are TRBV20-1 and TRBJ1-5; 8 bases line up with TRBD1. Germline loops: CDR1 DFQATT, CDR2 SNEGSKA (reference sequence). With 6 bases clipped from V and 6 bases from J, the junction kept 13 bases outside the gene matches. The CDR3 totals 15 residues.

J is TRBJ1-5 and V is TRBV13; D gene ambiguous. From germline, CDR1 is PRHDT and CDR2 FYEKMQ (reference sequence). There are 14 residues in the CDR3. V lost 5 bases to trimming and J lost 5 bases, with 13 bases between them. In nucleotides, the CDR3 is TGTGCCAGCAGCCCCCACCAGCCCTATCAGCCCCAGCATTTT. Protein: CASSPHQPYQPQHF.

V and J are TRBV3-1 and TRBJ2-4; D could derive from TRBD1 or TRBD2 (6 bases each). In germline, CDR1 is LGHDT, CDR2 YNNKEL (reference sequence). Trimming left V 4 bases short and J 8 bases short, with 15 bases between. The CDR3 totals 14 residues. CDR3 DNA: TGTGCCAGCAGCCCCGTTCACGGGGGCGACATTCAGTACTTC. Protein: CASSPVHGGDIQYF.

As to this clonotype: The junction shows a germline mismatch at one end, possibly a read error. J is TRBJ2-7 and V is TRBV4-1, with 12 bases lining up with TRBD1. Germline CDR1 is MGHRA and CDR2 is YSYEKL. This CDR3 is built from 16 residues. CDR3 sequence reads: CPSSLQGGTGGHEQYF. The CDR3 DNA reads TGCCCCAGCAGCCTTCAAGGAGGGACAGGGGGCCACGAGCAGTACTTC.

V is TRBV27 and J is TRBJ2-7; maybe TRBD2 (6 bases). Trimming cost V 3 bases and J 5 bases, with 11 bases left between them. This CDR3 has 13 residues. Germline V lookup: CDR1 MNHEY, CDR2 SMNVEV (reference sequence). CDR3 region: CASSFTRGNEQYF. As DNA, the CDR3 is TGTGCCAGCAGTTTTACTCGGGGGAACGAGCAGTACTTC.

This clonotype appeared many times. The rearrangement joins TRBV7-9 to TRBJ2-7; a possible D gene is TRBD2 (5 bases). Deletions cut 3 bases from V and 2 bases from J, with 8 bases between. Germline-derived CDR1 and CDR2 are SEHNR and FQNEAQ (reference sequence). The CDR3 consists of 13 residues. CDR3 DNA sequence: TGTGCCAGCAGCTTCGGGAACCCCTACGAGCAGTACTTC. It yields the protein CASSFGNPYEQYF.

This clonotype was seen only a few times. The rearrangement links TRBV27 to TRBJ2-7, with 7 bases aligning to TRBD1. After removal of 5 bases from V and 2 bases from J, the junction contained 6 bases not matched to a gene. The germline V gene has CDR1 MNHEY and CDR2 SMNVEV (reference sequence). The CDR3 contains 14 residues. The CDR3 here is CASSPWDRPYEQYF. In DNA form, the CDR3 reads TGTGCCAGCAGTCCCTGGGACAGACCCTACGAGCAGTACTTC.

This clonotype turned up a few times. This chain connects TRBV29-1 to TRBJ2-7; 9 bases agree with TRBD2. Trimming at V came to 0 bases and at J to 7 bases, leaving 7 bases not matched to a gene. Germline-derived CDR1 and CDR2 are SQVTM and ANQGSEA. There are 14 residues in the CDR3. The CDR3 nucleotides are TGCAGCGTTGAAGATCAGGAGCTAGCGGGAGAGCAGTACTTC. It translates to CSVEDQELAGEQYF.

This clonotype was seen repeatedly, ten times or more. The chain has TRBV27 and TRBJ1-1, with D perhaps matching TRBD1 (5 bases). The ends were cut back, 5 bases at V and 5 bases at J, with 15 bases in the middle. This CDR3 spans 14 amino acids. Germline V gives CDR1 MNHEY, CDR2 SMNVEV (reference sequence). CDR3 sequence reads: CASSALGGSTEAFF. The CDR3 DNA is TGTGCCAGCAGTGCCCTTGGGGGGTCGACTGAAGCTTTCTTT.

This clonotype was counted many times. Here the CDR3 DNA reads TGTGCCAGCAGCTCTCCGACAGGTGTGGAGACCCAGTACTTC. The encoded protein is CASSSPTGVETQYF. J is TRBJ2-5 and V is TRBV7-2; a weak D match, TRBD1 (6 bases). The CDR3 covers 14 residues. Germline CDR1 reads SGHTA; CDR2 reads FQGNSA. The V end lost 4 bases, the J end lost 5 bases, and 14 bases lay between the germline ends. The full variable domain, in which reference TRBV7-2 and TRBJ2-5 provide the parts outside the CDR3, is GAGVSQSPSNKVTEKGKDVELRCDPISGHTALYWYRQSLGQGLEFLIYFQGNSAPDKSGLPSDRFSAERTGGSVSTLTIQRTQQEDSAVYLCASSSPTGVETQYFGPGTRLLVL.

The CDR3 protein is CASSLLRGEWEETQYF. The CDR3 region has the DNA TGTGCCAGCAGCTTGCTACGGGGAGAATGGGAAGAGACCCAGTACTTC. This chain joins TRBV5-6 and TRBJ2-5; weak D call: TRBD2 (5 bases). With 1 base removed from V and 3 bases from J, the gap between germline ends came to 16 bases. CDR1 is SGHDT and CDR2 is YYEEEE in the germline V gene. The CDR3 is 16 amino acids. The variable domain in full, completed from reference TRBV5-6 and TRBJ2-5, reads DAGVTQSPTHLIKTRGQQVTLRCSPKSGHDTVSWYQQALGQGPQFIFQYYEEEERQRGNFPDRFSGHQFPNYSSELNVNALLLGDSALYLCASSLLRGEWEETQYFGPGTRLLVL.

This clonotype was observed many times. The rearrangement joins TRBV15 to TRBJ1-1; D might be TRBD1 (6 bases). Germline V gene data show CDR1 as LNHNV and CDR2 as YYDKDF (reference sequence). The V and J ends lost 6 bases and 3 bases respectively, with 11 bases between them. This CDR3 is built from 13 residues. The CDR3 nucleotides read TGTGCCACCAGGGGCAGGGGAGACACTGAAGCTTTCTTT. This translates into CATRGRGDTEAFF. The entire variable domain, with the rest obtained from reference TRBV15 and TRBJ1-1, is as follows: DAMVIQNPRYQVTQFGKPVTLSCSQTLNHNVMYWYQQKSSQAPKLLFHYYDKDFNNEADTPDNFQSRRPNTSFCFLDIRSPGLGDTAMYLCATRGRGDTEAFFGQGTRLTVV.